A single sample is the source of the 9 T cell receptor beta chains below, sequenced in a study of blood T cell repertoires in COVID-19. The data were produced by immunoSEQ multiplex PCR, yet TCRdb's version contains in-frame clones alone and is incomplete. In the table there are about 160,000 clones, roughly 90% of which are singletons. Sequenced sample: peripheral blood. The receptors here all came from a man aged 30-40 years with COVID-19, enrolled during active disease.

This chain links TRBV27 with TRBJ2-7, with 9 bases aligning to TRBD2. Germline CDR1 and CDR2: MNHEY and SMNVEV (reference sequence). This CDR3 has 15 amino acids. V lost 6 bases, J lost 7 bases, and 13 bases stayed unmatched. DNA for the CDR3: TGTGCCAGCAGCCCATTGGTAGCGGGAGTCCGTGAGCAGTACTTC. This codes for CASSPLVAGVREQYF.

The chain links TRBV24-1 to TRBJ2-3; maybe TRBD1 (7 bases). The germline gives CDR1 KGHDR, CDR2 SFDVKD. The CDR3 totals 15 residues. The V and J ends lost 3 bases and 8 bases respectively, with 17 bases between them. The CDR3 spells CATSDGGGFTGTQYF. The CDR3 DNA follows: TGTGCCACCAGTGATGGAGGGGGCTTTACGGGTACGCAGTATTTT.

This clone was seen more than once but under ten times. The CDR3 loop reads CASSTQGVGGYTF. For the CDR3, the DNA is TGCGCCAGCAGCACCCAGGGGGTTGGTGGCTACACCTTC. The J gene is TRBJ1-2, the V gene TRBV5-1, with 7 bases lining up with TRBD1. CDR1 SGHRS and CDR2 YFSETQ come from the germline V gene. The CDR3 has 13 residues. V dropped 4 bases and J dropped 7; count of bases not matched to a gene: 7.

CDR3 in DNA: TGTGCCAGCAGCTCGAGTTTCCCGGGGGGTCAGCCCCAGCATTTT. This codes for CASSSSFPGGQPQHF. The chain links TRBV11-2 to TRBJ1-5; weak D call: TRBD1 (5 bases). The CDR3 has 15 residues. Trimming stripped 4 bases from V and 6 bases from J, with 16 bases between. Germline assignment: CDR1 SGHAT and CDR2 FQNNGV.

The V gene is TRBV7-9, the J gene TRBJ2-5, with TRBD1 identical over 9 bases. The J segment lost 0 bases and the V segment lost 5 bases, leaving 7 bases of the junction unmatched. The CDR3 contains 16 residues. CDR1 is SEHNR, CDR2 FQNEAQ, per germline (reference sequence). The CDR3 protein is CASSPGTGLYQETQYF. The CDR3 DNA is TGTGCCAGCAGCCCTGGGACAGGGCTATACCAAGAGACCCAGTACTTC.

A single count supports this clone. The chain joins TRBV5-8 to TRBJ1-4, with D possibly TRBD1 on 5 matching bases. This CDR3 has 16 residues. V lost 2 bases and J 6 bases, leaving 17 bases between the germline ends. In germline, CDR1 is SGHTS, CDR2 YDEGEE. The CDR3 loop reads CASSFLYGGGYEKLFF. The CDR3 DNA follows: TGTGCCAGCAGCTTTCTCTATGGCGGGGGATATGAAAAACTGTTTTTT.

The gene calls are TRBV9 and TRBJ2-2; 9 bases map to TRBD1. The CDR3 spans 15 residues. The V gene end was trimmed by 4 bases and the J gene end by 7 bases; junction bases not matched to a gene: 8. CDR1 and CDR2 from the germline V gene are SGDLS and YYNGEE. Here the CDR3 DNA reads TGTGCCAGCAGCTCCGGACAGGGGCAGGGCGGGGAGCTGTTTTTT. Its translation is CASSSGQGQGGELFF.

Written as DNA, the CDR3 is TGTGCCAGCAGCCAAGATTTATCCGGACAGGGGGCGCGAGGCTACACCTTC. Translation gives CASSQDLSGQGARGYTF. V and J are TRBV3-1 (or the pseudogene TRBV3-2) and TRBJ1-2; TRBD1 aligns across 11 bases. V gave up 0 bases and J gave up 8 bases; unmatched junction bases: 11. The CDR3 is 17 residues long. The germline CDR1 and CDR2 sequences are LGHDT and YNNKEL (reference sequence).

The chain has TRBV7-2 and TRBJ2-5, with D possibly TRBD1 on 6 matching bases. Germline V lookup: CDR1 SGHTA, CDR2 FQGNSA. The CDR3 is made up of 13 amino acids. V was cut by 1 base and J by 5 bases, with 8 bases left in between. The chain's CDR3 is CASSLVRGETQYF. CDR3 coding DNA: TGTGCCAGCAGCTTAGTTAGGGGGGAGACCCAGTACTTC. Supplemented by reference TRBV7-2 and TRBJ2-5, the full variable domain reads GAGVSQSPSNKVTEKGKDVELRCDPISGHTALYWYRQSLGQGLEFLIYFQGNSAPDKSGLPSDRFSAERTGGSVSTLTIQRTQQEDSAVYLCASSLVRGETQYFGPGTRLLVL.